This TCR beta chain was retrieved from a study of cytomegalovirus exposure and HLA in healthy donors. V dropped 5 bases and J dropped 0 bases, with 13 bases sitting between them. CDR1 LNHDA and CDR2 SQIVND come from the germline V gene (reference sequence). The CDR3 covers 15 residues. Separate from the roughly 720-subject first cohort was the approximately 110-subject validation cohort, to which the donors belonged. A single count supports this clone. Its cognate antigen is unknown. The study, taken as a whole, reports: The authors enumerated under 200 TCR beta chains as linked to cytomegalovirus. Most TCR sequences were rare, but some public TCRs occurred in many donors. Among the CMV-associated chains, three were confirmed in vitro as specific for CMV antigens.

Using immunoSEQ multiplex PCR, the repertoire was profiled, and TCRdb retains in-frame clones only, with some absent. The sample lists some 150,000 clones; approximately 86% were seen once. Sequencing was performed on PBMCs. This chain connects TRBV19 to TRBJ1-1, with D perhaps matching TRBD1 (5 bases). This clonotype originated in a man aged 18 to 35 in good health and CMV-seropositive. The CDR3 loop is CASSPTDYMNTEAFF. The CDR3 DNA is TGTGCCAGTAGTCCGACAGATTACATGAACACTGAAGCTTTCTTT.